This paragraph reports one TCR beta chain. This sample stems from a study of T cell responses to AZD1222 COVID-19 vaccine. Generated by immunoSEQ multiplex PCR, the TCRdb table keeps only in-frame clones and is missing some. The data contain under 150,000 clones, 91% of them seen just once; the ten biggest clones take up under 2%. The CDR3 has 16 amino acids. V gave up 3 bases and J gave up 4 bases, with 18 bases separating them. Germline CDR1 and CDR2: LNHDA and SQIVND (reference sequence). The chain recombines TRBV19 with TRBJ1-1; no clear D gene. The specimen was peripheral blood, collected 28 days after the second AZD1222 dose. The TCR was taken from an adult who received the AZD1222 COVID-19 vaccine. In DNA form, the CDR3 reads TGTGCCAGTAGTATTGATGGGGAGTTGGCGTTCACTGAAGCTTTCTTT. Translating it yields CASSIDGELAFTEAFF.